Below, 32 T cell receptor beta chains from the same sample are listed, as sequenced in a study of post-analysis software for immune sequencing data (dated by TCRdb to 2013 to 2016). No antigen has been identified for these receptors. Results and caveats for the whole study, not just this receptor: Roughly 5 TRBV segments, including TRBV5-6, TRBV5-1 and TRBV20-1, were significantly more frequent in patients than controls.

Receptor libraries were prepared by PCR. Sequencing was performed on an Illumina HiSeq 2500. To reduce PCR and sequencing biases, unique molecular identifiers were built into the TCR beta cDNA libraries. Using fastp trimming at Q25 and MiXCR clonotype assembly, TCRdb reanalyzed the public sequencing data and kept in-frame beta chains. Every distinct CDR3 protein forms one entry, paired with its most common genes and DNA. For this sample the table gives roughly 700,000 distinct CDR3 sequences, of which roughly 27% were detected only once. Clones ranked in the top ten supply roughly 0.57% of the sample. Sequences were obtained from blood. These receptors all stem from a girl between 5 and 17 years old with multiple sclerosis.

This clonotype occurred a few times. The CDR3 is CASSLKVDTQYF. The CDR3 region has the DNA TGCGCCAGCAGCTTGAAGGTAGATACGCAGTATTTT. The rearrangement links TRBV5-1 to TRBJ2-3; D is unresolved. The CDR3 extends over 12 amino acids. Germline CDR1 and CDR2: SGHRS and YFSETQ. V was clipped by 1 base and J by 5 bases, with 5 bases between them.

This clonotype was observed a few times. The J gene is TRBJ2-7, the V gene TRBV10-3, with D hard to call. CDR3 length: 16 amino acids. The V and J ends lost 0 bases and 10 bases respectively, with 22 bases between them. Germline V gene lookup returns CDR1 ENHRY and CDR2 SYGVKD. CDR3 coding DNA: TGTGCCATCAGTGAGTCGTTTCGGCTGGCCCTGGGCACCCAGTACTTC. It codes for CAISESFRLALGTQYF.

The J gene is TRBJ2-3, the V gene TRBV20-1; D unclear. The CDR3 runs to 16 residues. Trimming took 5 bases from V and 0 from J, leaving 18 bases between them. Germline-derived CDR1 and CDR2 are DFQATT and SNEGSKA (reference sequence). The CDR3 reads CSARYYGFTSTDTQYF. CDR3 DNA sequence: TGCAGTGCTCGCTATTACGGCTTCACTAGCACAGATACGCAGTATTTT.

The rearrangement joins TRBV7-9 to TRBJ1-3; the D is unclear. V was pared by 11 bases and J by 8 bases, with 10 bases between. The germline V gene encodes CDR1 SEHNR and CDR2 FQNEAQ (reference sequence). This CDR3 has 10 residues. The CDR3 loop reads CASAGDTIYF. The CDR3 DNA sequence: TGTGCCTCAGCTGGGGACACCATATATTTT.

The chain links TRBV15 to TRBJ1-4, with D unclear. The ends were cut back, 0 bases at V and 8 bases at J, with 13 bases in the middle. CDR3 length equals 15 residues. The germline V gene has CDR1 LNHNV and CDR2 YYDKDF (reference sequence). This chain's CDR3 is CATSRDNRLGEKLFF. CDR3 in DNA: TGTGCCACCAGCAGAGATAATCGGCTGGGAGAAAAACTGTTTTTT.

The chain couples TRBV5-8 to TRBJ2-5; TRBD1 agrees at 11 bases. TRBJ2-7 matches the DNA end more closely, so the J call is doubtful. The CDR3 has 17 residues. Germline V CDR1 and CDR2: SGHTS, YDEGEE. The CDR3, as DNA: TGTGCCAGCAGCTTGGCCGGATATGGGACAGGGGGCTACGAGCAGTACTTC. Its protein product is CASSLAGYGTGGYEQYF.

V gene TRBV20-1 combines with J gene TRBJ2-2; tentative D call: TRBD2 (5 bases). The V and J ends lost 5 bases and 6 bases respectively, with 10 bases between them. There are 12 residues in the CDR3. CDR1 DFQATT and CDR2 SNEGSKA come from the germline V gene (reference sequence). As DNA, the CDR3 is TGCAGTGCTGGGAGCGGCCCCGGGGAGCTGTTTTTT. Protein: CSAGSGPGELFF.

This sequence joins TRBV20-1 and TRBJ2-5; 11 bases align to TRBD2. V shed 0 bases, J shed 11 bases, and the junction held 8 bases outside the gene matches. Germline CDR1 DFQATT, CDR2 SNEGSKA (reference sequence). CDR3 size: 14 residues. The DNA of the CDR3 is TGCAGTGCTAGAGAGGAACTAGCGGGAGTGAAGCAGTACTTC. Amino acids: CSAREELAGVKQYF.

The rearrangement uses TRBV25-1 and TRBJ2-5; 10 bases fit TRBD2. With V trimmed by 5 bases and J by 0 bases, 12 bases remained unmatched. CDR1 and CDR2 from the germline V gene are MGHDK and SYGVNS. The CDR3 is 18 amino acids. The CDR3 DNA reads TGTGCCAGCAGTCAGGATGGAGCGGGAGGGGGGTACCAAGAGACCCAGTACTTC. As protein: CASSQDGAGGGYQETQYF.

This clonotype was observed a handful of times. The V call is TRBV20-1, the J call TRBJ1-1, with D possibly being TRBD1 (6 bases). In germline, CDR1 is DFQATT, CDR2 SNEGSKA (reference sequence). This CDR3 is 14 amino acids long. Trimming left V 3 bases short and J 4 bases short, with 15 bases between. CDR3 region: CSARSGRGFTEAFF. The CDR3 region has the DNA TGCAGTGCTAGGTCCGGCAGGGGTTTCACTGAAGCTTTCTTT.

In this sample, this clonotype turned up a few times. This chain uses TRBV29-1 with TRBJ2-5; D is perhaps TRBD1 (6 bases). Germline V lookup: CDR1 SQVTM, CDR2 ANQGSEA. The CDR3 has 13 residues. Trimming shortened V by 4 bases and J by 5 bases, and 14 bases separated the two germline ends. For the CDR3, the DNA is TGCAGCGTTGTGGTACAGGGTGCGGAGACCCAGTACTTC. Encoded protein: CSVVVQGAETQYF.

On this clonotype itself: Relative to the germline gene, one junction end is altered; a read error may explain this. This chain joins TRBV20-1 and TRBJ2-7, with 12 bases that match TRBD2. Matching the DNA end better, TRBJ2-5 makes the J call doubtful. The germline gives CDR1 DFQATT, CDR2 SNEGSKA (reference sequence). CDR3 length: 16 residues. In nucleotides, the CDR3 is TGCAGTGCTAGTGATGGACTAGCGGGGTACCAAGGGACCCAGTACTTC. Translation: CSASDGLAGYQGTQYF.

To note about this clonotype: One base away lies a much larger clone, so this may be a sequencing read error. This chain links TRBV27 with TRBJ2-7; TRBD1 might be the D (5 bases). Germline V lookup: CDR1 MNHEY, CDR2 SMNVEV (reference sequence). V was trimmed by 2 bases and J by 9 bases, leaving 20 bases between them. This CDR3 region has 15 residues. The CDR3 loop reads CASSLPTSGFDVQYF. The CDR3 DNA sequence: TGTGCCAGCAGTTTACCGACTTCAGGGTTCGACGTGCAGTACTTC.

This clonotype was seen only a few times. CDR3 coding DNA: TGTGCCAGCAGTTACGCGGGACTCCTGGGGGAGACCCAGTACTTC. Translation: CASSYAGLLGETQYF. The chain has TRBV6-6 and TRBJ2-5; D possibly corresponds to TRBD2 (6 bases). The CDR3 runs 15 residues. Germline assignment: CDR1 MNHNY and CDR2 SVGAGI (reference sequence). The V gene lost 2 bases and the J gene lost 5 bases, with 15 bases spanning the gap.

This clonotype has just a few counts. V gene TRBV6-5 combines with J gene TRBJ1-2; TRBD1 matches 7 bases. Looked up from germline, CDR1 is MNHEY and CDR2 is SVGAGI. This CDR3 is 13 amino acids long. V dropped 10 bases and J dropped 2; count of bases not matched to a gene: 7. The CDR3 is CATTQTGNYGYTF. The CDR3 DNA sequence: TGTGCCACCACTCAGACAGGGAACTATGGCTACACCTTC.

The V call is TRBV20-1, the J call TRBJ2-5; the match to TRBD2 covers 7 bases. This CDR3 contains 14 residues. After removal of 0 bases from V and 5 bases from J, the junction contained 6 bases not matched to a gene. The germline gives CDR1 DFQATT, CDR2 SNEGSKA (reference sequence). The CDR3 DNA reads TGCAGTGCTAGAGATCCCGGGGGGTGGGAGACCCAGTACTTC. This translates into CSARDPGGWETQYF.

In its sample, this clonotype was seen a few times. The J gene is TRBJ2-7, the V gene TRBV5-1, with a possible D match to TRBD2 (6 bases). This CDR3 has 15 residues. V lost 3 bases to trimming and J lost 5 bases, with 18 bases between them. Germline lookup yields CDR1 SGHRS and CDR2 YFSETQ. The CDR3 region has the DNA TGCGCCAGCAGCTACCTGGGGGGAGACAACAACGAGCAGTACTTC. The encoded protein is CASSYLGGDNNEQYF.

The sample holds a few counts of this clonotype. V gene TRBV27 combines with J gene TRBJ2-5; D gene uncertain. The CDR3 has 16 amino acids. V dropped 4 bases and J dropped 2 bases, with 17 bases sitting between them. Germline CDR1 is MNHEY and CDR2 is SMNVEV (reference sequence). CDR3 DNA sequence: TGTGCCAGCAGTTCCCATGACGGCAGCCCTCAAGAGACCCAGTACTTC. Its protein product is CASSSHDGSPQETQYF.

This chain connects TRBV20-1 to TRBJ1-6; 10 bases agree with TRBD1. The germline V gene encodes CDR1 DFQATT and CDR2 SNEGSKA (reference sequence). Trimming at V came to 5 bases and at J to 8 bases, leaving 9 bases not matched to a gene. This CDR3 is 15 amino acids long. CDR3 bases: TGCAGTGCTGGAGGACAGGGGGGAGTCGATTCACCCCTCCACTTT. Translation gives CSAGGQGGVDSPLHF.

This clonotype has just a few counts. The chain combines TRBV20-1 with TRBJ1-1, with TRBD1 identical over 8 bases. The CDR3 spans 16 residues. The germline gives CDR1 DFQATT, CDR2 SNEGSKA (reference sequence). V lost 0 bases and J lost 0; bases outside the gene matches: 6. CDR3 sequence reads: CSARDPRTGLNTEAFF. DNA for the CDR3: TGCAGTGCTAGAGATCCCAGGACAGGGTTGAACACTGAAGCTTTCTTT.

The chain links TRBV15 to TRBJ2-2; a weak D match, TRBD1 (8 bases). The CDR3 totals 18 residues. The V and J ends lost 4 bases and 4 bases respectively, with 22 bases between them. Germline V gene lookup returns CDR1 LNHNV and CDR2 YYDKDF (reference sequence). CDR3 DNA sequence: TGTGCCACCAGCACCGACAGGGGCAGCGGGACTTTCACCGGGGAGCTGTTTTTT. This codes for CATSTDRGSGTFTGELFF.

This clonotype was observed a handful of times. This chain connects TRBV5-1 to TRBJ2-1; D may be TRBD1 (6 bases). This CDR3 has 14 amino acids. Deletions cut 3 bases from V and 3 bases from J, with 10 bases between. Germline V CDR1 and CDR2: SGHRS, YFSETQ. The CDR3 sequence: CASSSRQDYNEQFF. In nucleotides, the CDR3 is TGCGCCAGCAGCTCTAGACAGGACTACAATGAGCAGTTCTTC.

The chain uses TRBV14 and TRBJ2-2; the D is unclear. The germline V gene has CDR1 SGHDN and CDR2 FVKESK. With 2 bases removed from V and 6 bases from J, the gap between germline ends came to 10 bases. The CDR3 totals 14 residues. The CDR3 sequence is CASSQRSWPGELFF. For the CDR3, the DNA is TGTGCCAGCAGCCAAAGGTCCTGGCCCGGGGAGCTGTTTTTT.

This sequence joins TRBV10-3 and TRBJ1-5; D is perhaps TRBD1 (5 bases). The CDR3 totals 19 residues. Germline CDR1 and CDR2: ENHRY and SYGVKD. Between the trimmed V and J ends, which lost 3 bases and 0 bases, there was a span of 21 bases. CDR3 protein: CAISESAFKEGDSNQPQHF. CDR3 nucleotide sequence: TGTGCCATCAGTGAATCCGCCTTCAAGGAAGGGGATAGCAATCAGCCCCAGCATTTT.

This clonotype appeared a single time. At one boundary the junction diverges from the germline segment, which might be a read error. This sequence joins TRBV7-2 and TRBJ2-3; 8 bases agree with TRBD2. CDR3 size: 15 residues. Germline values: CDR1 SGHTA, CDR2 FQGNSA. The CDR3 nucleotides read TGTGTCAGCAGCTTTTCAGCGGGAGTTAGAGATACGCAGTATTTT. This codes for CVSSFSAGVRDTQYF.

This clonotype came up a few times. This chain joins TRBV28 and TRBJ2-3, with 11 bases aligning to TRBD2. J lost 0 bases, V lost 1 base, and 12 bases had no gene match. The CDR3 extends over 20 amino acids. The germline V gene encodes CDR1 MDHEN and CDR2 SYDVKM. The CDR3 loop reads CASSLYPGTGTSGSTDTQYF. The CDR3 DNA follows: TGTGCCAGCAGTTTATATCCGGGCACCGGGACTAGCGGAAGCACAGATACGCAGTATTTT.

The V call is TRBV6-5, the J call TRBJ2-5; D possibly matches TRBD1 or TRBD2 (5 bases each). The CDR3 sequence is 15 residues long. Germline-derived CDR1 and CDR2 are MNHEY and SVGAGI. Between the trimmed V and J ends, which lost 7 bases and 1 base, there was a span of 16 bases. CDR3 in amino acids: CASTLTRDAQETQYF. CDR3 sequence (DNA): TGTGCCAGCACTCTAACCCGGGACGCCCAAGAGACCCAGTACTTC.

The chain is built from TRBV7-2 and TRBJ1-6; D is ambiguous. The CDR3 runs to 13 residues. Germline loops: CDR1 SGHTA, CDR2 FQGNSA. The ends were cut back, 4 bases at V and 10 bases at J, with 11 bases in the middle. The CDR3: CASSSDSRSPLHF. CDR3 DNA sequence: TGTGCCAGCAGCTCGGATTCTAGGTCACCCCTCCACTTT.

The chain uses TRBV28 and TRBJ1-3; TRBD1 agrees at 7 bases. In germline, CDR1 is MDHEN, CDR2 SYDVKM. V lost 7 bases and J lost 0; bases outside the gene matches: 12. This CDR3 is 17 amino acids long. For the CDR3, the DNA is TGTGCCAGCACCCTTTGGGGGGACAGCTTCTCTGGAAACACCATATATTTT. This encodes CASTLWGDSFSGNTIYF.

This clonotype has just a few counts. The CDR3 protein is CSAQPGQEYQPQHF. CDR3 DNA sequence: TGCAGTGCCCAGCCGGGACAGGAGTACCAGCCCCAGCATTTT. The V gene is TRBV20-1, the J gene TRBJ1-5; 8 nucleotides line up with TRBD1. J was trimmed by 7 bases and V by 6 bases; bases with no gene match: 11. CDR3 size: 14 residues. The germline CDR1 and CDR2 sequences are DFQATT and SNEGSKA (reference sequence).

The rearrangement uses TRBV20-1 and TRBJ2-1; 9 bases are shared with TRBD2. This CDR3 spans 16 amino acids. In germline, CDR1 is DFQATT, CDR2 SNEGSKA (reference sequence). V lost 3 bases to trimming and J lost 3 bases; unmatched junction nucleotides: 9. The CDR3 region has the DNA TGCAGTGCTAGGACCTATAGCGGGAGTTTCTACAATGAGCAGTTCTTC. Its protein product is CSARTYSGSFYNEQFF.

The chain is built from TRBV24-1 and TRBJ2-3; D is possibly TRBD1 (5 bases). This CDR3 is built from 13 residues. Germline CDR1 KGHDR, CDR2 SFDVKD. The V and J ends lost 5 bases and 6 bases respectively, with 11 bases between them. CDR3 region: CATSGQFPDTQYF. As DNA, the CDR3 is TGTGCCACCAGTGGACAGTTCCCGGATACGCAGTATTTT.